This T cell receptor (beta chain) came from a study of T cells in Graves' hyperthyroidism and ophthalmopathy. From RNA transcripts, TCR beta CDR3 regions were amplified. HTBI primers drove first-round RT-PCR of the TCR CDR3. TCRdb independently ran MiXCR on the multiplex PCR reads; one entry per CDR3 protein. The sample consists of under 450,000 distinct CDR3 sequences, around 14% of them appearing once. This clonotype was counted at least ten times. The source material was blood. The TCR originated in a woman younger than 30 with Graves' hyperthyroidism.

CDR3 bases: TGTGCCAGCTCATGGGGCGACGAGCAGTACTTC. It specifies CASSWGDEQYF. The chain has TRBV18 and TRBJ2-7; the D gene is possibly TRBD1 (5 bases). V lost 5 bases and J 5 bases, leaving 7 bases between the germline ends. Germline V gene data show CDR1 as KGHSH and CDR2 as LQKENI. The CDR3 is made up of 11 amino acids.